These 19 T cell receptor beta chains were sequenced from one sample in a study of blood T cell repertoires in COVID-19. Method: immunoSEQ multiplex PCR; TCRdb's copy keeps in-frame clones and lacks some. This table holds a few hundred thousand clones, roughly 88% found once. The specimen sequenced was peripheral blood. The receptors stem from a woman aged 25 to 39 with active or convalescent COVID-19.

The V call is TRBV7-2, the J call TRBJ1-5; TRBD1 agrees at 8 bases. The CDR3 runs to 17 residues. J lost 7 bases, V lost 1 base, and 12 bases had no gene match. Germline V lookup: CDR1 SGHTA, CDR2 FQGNSA. CDR3 bases: TGTGCCAGCAGCTTAGGGACAGGGATATCCCCCGTCCAGCCCCAGCATTTT. Amino acids: CASSLGTGISPVQPQHF.

This clone was counted only a few times. The chain carries TRBV7-2 and TRBJ1-6; a possible D gene is TRBD1 (5 bases). The germline V gene has CDR1 SGHTA and CDR2 FQGNSA. This CDR3 region has 15 residues. V was clipped by 4 bases and J by 11 bases, with 18 bases between them. The DNA for the CDR3 is TGTGCCAGCAGCTCGCTACCTTCAGGGCTAACACCCCTCCACTTT. Its translation is CASSSLPSGLTPLHF.

V and J are TRBV9 and TRBJ1-6; weak D call: TRBD1 (5 bases). V lost 5 bases and J 5 bases, leaving 8 bases between the germline ends. This CDR3 region has 13 residues. The V gene's germline CDR1 is SGDLS and CDR2 YYNGEE. The CDR3 sequence is CASRKDNNSPLHF. As DNA, the CDR3 is TGTGCCAGCAGGAAGGACAATAATTCACCCCTCCACTTT. Together with reference TRBV9 and TRBJ1-6, the CDR3 gives the full variable domain: DSGVTQTPKHLITATGQRVTLRCSPRSGDLSVYWYQQSLDQGLQFLIQYYNGEERAKGNILERFSAQQFPDLHSELNLSSLELGDSALYFCASRKDNNSPLHFGNGTRLTVT.

This clone was picked up many times. This chain joins TRBV7-9 and TRBJ1-6; 9 positions match TRBD1. Germline trimming cut 4 bases from V and 8 bases from J; bases unmatched to any gene: 12. The CDR3 covers 17 residues. Germline V lookup: CDR1 SEHNR, CDR2 FQNEAQ (reference sequence). The CDR3 DNA reads as TGTGCCAGCAGCTGGGAAGGGACAGGGAAGTCGCATTCACCCCTCCACTTT. Translated, it gives CASSWEGTGKSHSPLHF.

This clone appeared a few times. V usage is TRBV12-3 or TRBV12-4 and J usage is TRBJ1-2; D remains ambiguous. With 5 bases removed from V and 1 base from J, the gap between germline ends came to 5 bases. This CDR3 is built from 12 residues. CDR3 residues: CASSDNNYGYTF. CDR3 coding DNA: TGTGCCAGCAGTGACAATAACTATGGCTACACCTTC.

The J gene is TRBJ1-2, the V gene TRBV5-5, with D maybe TRBD1 (6 bases). The germline CDR1 and CDR2 sequences are SGHKS and YYEKEE (reference sequence). The germline V and J ends were trimmed by 4 bases and 6 bases, with 10 bases remaining between them. CDR3 length equals 12 residues. In nucleotides, the CDR3 is TGTGCCAGCAGCCCCGGACAGAATGGCTACACCTTC. Translating it yields CASSPGQNGYTF.

The V gene is TRBV4-2, the J gene TRBJ1-1; TRBD1 aligns across 12 bases. This CDR3 is built from 16 residues. The V gene end was trimmed by 3 bases and the J gene end by 4 bases; junction bases not matched to a gene: 6. Per the germline V gene, CDR1 is LGHNA and CDR2 is YNFKEQ. The CDR3 DNA follows: TGTGCCAGCAGCCAGACCGGGACAGGGGGCCTCACTGAAGCTTTCTTT. Translating it yields CASSQTGTGGLTEAFF.

The chain carries TRBV4-2 and TRBJ1-5, with TRBD1 matching 9 bases. V gave up 4 bases and J gave up 3 bases; unmatched junction bases: 13. Germline loops: CDR1 LGHNA, CDR2 YNFKEQ. The CDR3 consists of 18 residues. The CDR3 region is CASSPQPGQGNNNQPQHF. DNA of the CDR3: TGTGCCAGCAGCCCACAACCGGGACAGGGAAATAACAATCAGCCCCAGCATTTT.

The chain combines TRBV3-1 (or the pseudogene TRBV3-2) with TRBJ1-5, with D perhaps TRBD1 (5 bases). This CDR3 region has 15 residues. V lost 1 base and J 3 bases, leaving 10 bases between the germline ends. Germline V gene sequence: CDR1 LGHDT, CDR2 YNNKEL (reference sequence). The CDR3 DNA is TGTGCCAGCAGCCAAGGTGTCAGGGTCAATCAGCCCCAGCATTTT. Residues: CASSQGVRVNQPQHF.

The V and J genes are TRBV7-9 and TRBJ2-7, with 7 bases matching TRBD1. V trimming: 5 bases; J trimming: 3 bases; junction bases outside the gene matches: 16. Germline-derived CDR1 and CDR2 are SEHNR and FQNEAQ (reference sequence). CDR3 length: 17 amino acids. The CDR3, as DNA: TGTGCCAGCAGCCTCGCCCTCCGACAGGGATCCAACTACGAGCAGTACTTC. Protein sequence: CASSLALRQGSNYEQYF.

The chain combines TRBV7-2 with TRBJ1-3, with a possible D match to TRBD1 (5 bases). V gave up 5 bases and J gave up 2 bases, with 13 bases separating them. The CDR3 covers 15 residues. Germline CDR1 SGHTA, CDR2 FQGNSA. CDR3 nucleotide sequence: TGTGCCAGCAGCCCTCAGGGAGGACCTGGAAACACCATATATTTT. Amino acid sequence: CASSPQGGPGNTIYF. Based on the CDR3 plus reference TRBV7-2 and TRBJ1-3, the full variable domain is GAGVSQSPSNKVTEKGKDVELRCDPISGHTALYWYRQSLGQGLEFLIYFQGNSAPDKSGLPSDRFSAERTGGSVSTLTIQRTQQEDSAVYLCASSPQGGPGNTIYFGEGSWLTVV.

The rearrangement uses TRBV5-8 and TRBJ1-1; D might be TRBD1 (6 bases). Trimming stripped 4 bases from V and 1 base from J, with 11 bases between. The CDR3 totals 14 residues. Germline assignment: CDR1 SGHTS and CDR2 YDEGEE. CDR3 nucleotide sequence: TGTGCCAGCAGCCCGGGACACAGGAACACTGAAGCTTTCTTT. Amino acids: CASSPGHRNTEAFF.

The genes are TRBV3-1 (or the pseudogene TRBV3-2) and TRBJ1-2; 10 nucleotides agree with TRBD1. The germline gives CDR1 LGHDT, CDR2 YNNKEL (reference sequence). V lost 3 bases and J lost 6; bases outside the gene matches: 1. The CDR3 length is 13 residues. In DNA, the CDR3 is TGTGCCAGCAGCCAGGGACAGGGGCATGGCTACACCTTC. This encodes CASSQGQGHGYTF.

J is TRBJ1-3 and V is TRBV27; 8 bases are a match to TRBD1. CDR1 MNHEY and CDR2 SMNVEV come from the germline V gene (reference sequence). V trimming: 6 bases; J trimming: 0 bases; junction bases outside the gene matches: 4. This CDR3 has 15 amino acids. In DNA, the CDR3 is TGTGCCAGCAGAAGGACAGGGAGCTCTGGAAACACCATATATTTT. Amino acids: CASRRTGSSGNTIYF.

The genes are TRBV6-5 and TRBJ2-7; a possible D gene is TRBD1 (5 bases). From germline, CDR1 is MNHEY and CDR2 SVGAGI. Between the trimmed V and J ends, which lost 10 bases and 5 bases, there was a span of 18 bases. The CDR3 loop spans 13 amino acids. This CDR3 is CATQGSALDEQYF. The CDR3 nucleotides read TGTGCCACGCAGGGTTCAGCTTTAGACGAGCAGTACTTC.

This sequence joins TRBV6-6 and TRBJ1-4, with TRBD1 matching 8 bases. The CDR3 runs 18 residues. The germline gives CDR1 MNHNY, CDR2 SVGAGI (reference sequence). The J segment lost 1 base and the V segment lost 5 bases, leaving 12 bases of the junction unmatched. The CDR3 protein is CASSRRTGPFGTNEKLFF. CDR3 bases: TGTGCCAGCAGTCGACGGACAGGGCCCTTCGGAACTAATGAAAAACTGTTTTTT.

Of note for this clone: The same CDR3 can be traced to other DNA sequences in this sample. The chain joins TRBV6-5 to TRBJ1-2, with 8 nucleotides matching TRBD1. Unmatched junction bases numbered 3, after V lost 5 bases and J lost 4 bases. The CDR3 has 13 amino acids. Germline CDR1 reads MNHEY; CDR2 reads SVGAGI. CDR3 sequence reads: CASSPGQVYGYTF. As DNA, the CDR3 is TGTGCCAGCAGTCCGGGACAGGTCTATGGCTACACCTTC.

The J gene is TRBJ2-5, the V gene TRBV7-8; weak D call: TRBD2 (5 bases). Germline assignment: CDR1 SGHVS and CDR2 FQNEAQ. The ends were cut back, 1 base at V and 5 bases at J, with 14 bases in the middle. The CDR3 runs 15 residues. Here the CDR3 DNA reads TGTGCCAGCAGCTTAGAGAGGGAGCGGCGGGAGACCCAGTACTTC. Translating gives CASSLERERRETQYF.

The chain carries TRBV5-8 and TRBJ2-3; D uncertain. V gave up 0 bases and J gave up 0 bases, with 5 bases separating them. The V gene's germline CDR1 is SGHTS and CDR2 YDEGEE. CDR3 length: 14 amino acids. As DNA, the CDR3 is TGTGCCAGCAGCTTGGTCCAGAGCACAGATACGCAGTATTTT. Protein sequence: CASSLVQSTDTQYF.